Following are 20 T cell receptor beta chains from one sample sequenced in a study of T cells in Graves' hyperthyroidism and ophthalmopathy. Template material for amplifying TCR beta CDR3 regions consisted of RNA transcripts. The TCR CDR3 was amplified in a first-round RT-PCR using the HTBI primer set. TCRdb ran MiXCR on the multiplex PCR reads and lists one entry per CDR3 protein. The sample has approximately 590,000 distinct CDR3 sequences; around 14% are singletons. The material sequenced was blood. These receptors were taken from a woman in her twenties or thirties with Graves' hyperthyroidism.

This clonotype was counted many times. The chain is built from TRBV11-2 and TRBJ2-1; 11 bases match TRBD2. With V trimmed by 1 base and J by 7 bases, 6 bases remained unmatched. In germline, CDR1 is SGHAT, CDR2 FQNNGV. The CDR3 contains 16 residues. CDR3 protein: CASSLAPGLAENEQFF. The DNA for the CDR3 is TGTGCCAGCAGCTTAGCCCCGGGACTAGCGGAGAATGAGCAGTTCTTC.

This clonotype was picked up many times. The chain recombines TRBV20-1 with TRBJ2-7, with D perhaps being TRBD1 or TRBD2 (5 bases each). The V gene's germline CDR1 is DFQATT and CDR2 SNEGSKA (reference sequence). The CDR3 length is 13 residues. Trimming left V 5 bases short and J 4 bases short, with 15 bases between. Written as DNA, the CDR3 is TGCAGTGCTGACTGGGACCAGGATTACGAGCAGTACTTC. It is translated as CSADWDQDYEQYF.

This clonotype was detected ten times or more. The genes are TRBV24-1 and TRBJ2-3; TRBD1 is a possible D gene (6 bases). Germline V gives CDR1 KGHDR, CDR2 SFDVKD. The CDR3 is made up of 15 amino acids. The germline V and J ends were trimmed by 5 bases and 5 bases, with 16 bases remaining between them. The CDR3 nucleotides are TGTGCCACCAGTGCCAAGGGACATCTGAAAGATACGCAGTATTTT. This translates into CATSAKGHLKDTQYF.

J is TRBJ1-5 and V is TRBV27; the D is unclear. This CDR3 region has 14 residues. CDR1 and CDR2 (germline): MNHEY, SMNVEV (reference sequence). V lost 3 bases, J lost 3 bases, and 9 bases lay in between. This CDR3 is CASSFREPNQPQHF. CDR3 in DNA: TGTGCCAGCAGTTTTCGTGAACCCAATCAGCCCCAGCATTTT.

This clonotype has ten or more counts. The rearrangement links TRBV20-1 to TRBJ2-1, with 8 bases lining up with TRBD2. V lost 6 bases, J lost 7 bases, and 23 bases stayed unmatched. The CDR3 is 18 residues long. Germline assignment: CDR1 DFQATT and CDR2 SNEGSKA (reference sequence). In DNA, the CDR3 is TGCAGTGCCCCGAGAAGCACTAGCGGACCTCCCTTAAGGAATGAGCAGTTCTTC. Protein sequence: CSAPRSTSGPPLRNEQFF.

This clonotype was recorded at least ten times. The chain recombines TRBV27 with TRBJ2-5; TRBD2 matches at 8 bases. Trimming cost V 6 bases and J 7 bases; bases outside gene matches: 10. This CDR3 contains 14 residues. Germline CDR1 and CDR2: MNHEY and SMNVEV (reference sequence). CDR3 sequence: CASRPESGRGTQYF. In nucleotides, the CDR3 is TGTGCCAGCAGGCCAGAAAGCGGGAGAGGGACCCAGTACTTC.

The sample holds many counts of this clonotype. This CDR3 is CASSLGGLIYNEQFF. CDR3 nucleotides: TGTGCCAGCAGTTTAGGGGGACTAATCTACAATGAGCAGTTCTTC. V usage is TRBV12-3 or TRBV12-4 and J usage is TRBJ2-1, with 7 bases identical to TRBD2. The CDR3 length is 15 residues. Trimming at V came to 1 base and at J to 3 bases, leaving 3 bases not matched to a gene.

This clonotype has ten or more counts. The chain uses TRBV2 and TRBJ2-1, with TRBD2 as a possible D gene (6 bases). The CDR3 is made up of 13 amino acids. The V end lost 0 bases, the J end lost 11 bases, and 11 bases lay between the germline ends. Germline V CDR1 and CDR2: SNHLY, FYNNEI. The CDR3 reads CASSEASGTQQFF. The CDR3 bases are TGTGCCAGCAGTGAAGCCTCCGGGACTCAGCAGTTCTTC.

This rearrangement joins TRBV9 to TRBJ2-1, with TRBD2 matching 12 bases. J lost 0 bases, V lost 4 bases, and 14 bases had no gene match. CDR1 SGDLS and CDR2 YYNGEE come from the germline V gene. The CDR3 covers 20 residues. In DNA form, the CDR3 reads TGTGCCAGCAGCCCAACCCCCGGGACTAGCGGGCAAAGCTCCTACAATGAGCAGTTCTTC. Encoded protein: CASSPTPGTSGQSSYNEQFF.

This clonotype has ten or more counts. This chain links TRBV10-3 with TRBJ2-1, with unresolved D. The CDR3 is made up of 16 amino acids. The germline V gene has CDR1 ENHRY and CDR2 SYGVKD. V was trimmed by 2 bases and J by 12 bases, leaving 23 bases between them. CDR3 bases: TGTGCCATCAGTGAGGATTTCCTGACTGAACAATGGGCGCAGTTCTTC. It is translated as CAISEDFLTEQWAQFF.

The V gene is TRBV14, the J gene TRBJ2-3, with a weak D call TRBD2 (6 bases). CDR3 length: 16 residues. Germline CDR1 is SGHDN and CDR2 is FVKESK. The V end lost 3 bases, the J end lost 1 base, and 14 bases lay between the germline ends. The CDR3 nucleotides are TGTGCCAGCAGCCATGACTATGGCGGGGGCACAGATACGCAGTATTTT. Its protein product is CASSHDYGGGTDTQYF. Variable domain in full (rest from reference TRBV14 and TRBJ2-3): EAGVTQFPSHSVIEKGQTVTLRCDPISGHDNLYWYRRVMGKEIKFLLHFVKESKQDESGMPNNRFLAERTGGTYSTLKVQPAELEDSGVYFCASSHDYGGGTDTQYFGPGTRLTVL.

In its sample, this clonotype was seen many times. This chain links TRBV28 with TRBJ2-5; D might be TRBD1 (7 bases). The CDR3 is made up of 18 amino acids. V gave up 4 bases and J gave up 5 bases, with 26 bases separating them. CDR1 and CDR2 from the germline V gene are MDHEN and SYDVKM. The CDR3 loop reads CASSCGNGRGAYGETQYF. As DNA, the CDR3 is TGTGCCAGCAGTTGCGGAAACGGCAGGGGGGCGTATGGGGAGACCCAGTACTTC.

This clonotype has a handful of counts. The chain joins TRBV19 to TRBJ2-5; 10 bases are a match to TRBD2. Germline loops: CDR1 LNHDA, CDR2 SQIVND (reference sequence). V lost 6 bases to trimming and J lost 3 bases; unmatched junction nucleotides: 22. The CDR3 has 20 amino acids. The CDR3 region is CASSPLRRLAGLKEEETQYF. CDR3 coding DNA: TGTGCCAGTAGCCCATTAAGACGACTAGCGGGTTTAAAGGAGGAAGAGACCCAGTACTTC.

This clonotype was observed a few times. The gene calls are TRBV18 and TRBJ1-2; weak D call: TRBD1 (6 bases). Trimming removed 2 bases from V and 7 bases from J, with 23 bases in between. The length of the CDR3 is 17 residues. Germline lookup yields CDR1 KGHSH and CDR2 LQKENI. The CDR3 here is CASSPSPTEGDYSGYTF. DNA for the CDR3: TGTGCCAGCTCACCAAGTCCCACAGAGGGGGATTACTCTGGCTACACCTTC.

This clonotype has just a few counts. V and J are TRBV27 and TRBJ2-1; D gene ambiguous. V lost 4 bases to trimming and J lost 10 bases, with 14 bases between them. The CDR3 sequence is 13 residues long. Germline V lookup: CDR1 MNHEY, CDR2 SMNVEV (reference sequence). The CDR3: CASSSTSRREQFF. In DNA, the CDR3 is TGTGCCAGCAGTTCGACTTCTAGAAGAGAGCAGTTCTTC.

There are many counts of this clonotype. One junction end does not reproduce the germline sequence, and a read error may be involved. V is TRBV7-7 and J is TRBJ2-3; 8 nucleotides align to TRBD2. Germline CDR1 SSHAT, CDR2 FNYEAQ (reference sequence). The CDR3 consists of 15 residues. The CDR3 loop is CASSLELADTDTQYF. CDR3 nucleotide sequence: TGTGCTAGCAGCTTAGAACTAGCGGACACAGATACGCAGTATTTT.

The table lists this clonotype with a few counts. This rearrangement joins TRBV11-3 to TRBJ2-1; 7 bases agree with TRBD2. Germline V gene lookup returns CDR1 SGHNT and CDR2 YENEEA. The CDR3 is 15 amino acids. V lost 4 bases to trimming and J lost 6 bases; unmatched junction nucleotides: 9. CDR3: CASSSFGTICNEQFF. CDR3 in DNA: TGTGCCAGCAGCTCCTTCGGGACTATCTGCAATGAGCAGTTCTTC.

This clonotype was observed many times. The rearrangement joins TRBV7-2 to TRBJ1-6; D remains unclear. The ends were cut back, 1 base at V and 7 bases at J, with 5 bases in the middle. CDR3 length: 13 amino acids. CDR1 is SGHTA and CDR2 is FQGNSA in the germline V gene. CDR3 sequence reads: CASSLEANSPLHF. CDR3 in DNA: TGTGCCAGCAGCTTAGAAGCCAATTCACCCCTCCACTTT.

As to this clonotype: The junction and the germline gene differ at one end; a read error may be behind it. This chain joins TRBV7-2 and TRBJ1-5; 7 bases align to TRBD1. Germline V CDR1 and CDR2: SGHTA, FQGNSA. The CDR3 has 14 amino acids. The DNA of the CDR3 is TGTGCCGGCAGCCCCGGGACAGCTAATCAGCCCCAGCATTTT. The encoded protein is CAGSPGTANQPQHF.

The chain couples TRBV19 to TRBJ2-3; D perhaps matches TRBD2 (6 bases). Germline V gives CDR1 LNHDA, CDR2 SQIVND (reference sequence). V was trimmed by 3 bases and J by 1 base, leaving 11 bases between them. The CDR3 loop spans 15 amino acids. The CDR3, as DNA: TGTGCCAGTAGTATTGGCGGGACCCGCACAGATACGCAGTATTTT. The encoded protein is CASSIGGTRTDTQYF. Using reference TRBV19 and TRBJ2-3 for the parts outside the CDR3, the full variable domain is DGGITQSPKYLFRKEGQNVTLSCEQNLNHDAMYWYRQDPGQGLRLIYYSQIVNDFQKGDIAEGYSVSREKKESFPLTVTSAQKNPTAFYLCASSIGGTRTDTQYFGPGTRLTVL.